This TCR beta chain was observed in a study of T-cell memory formation after mild COVID-19. General study points: Clones shrinking from day 15 to 85 showed even CD4/CD8 mixes; later expanders tilted CD4+. Day 37-peaking second-wave clones had unconfirmed SARS-CoV-2 specificity. In pre-infection memory, a portion of responding clones appeared, which suggested that cross-reactive memory joined.

After 5'RACE with constant-segment primers, TCR alpha and TCR beta cDNA libraries carrying sample barcodes and UMIs were obtained. In TCRdb, the 5' RACE reads were re-called with MiXCR into one record per CDR3 protein. Of 250,000 to 350,000 distinct CDR3 sequences listed, about 17% are singletons. This clonotype was found a few times. The antigen is undetermined. Germline trimming cut 4 bases from V and 1 base from J; bases unmatched to any gene: 5. The CDR3 has 15 residues. Per germline, CDR1 KGHDR and CDR2 SFDVKD. The chain employs TRBV24-1 and TRBJ2-5; 7 bases agree with TRBD1. The source material was PBMCs or a T cell subset sorted from them (not recorded which). This receptor was identified in a man between 18 and 29 years old who had mild COVID-19 (a few samples of this study predate the infection). Cell type and time point are not known. The DNA for the CDR3 is TGTGCCACCAGTGACCTTAGGACAGGCCAAGAGACCCAGTACTTC. Amino acids: CATSDLRTGQETQYF.